Listed here are 16 T cell receptor beta chains from one sample, sequenced in a study of cytomegalovirus exposure and HLA in healthy donors. Sequenced by immunoSEQ multiplex PCR; TCRdb stores in-frame clones only, minus some. The table shows some 330,000 clones, with 86% occurring only once. What was sequenced was PBMCs. The receptors were sampled from a woman aged 18-29 years in good health and CMV-seronegative.

The rearrangement uses TRBV25-1 and TRBJ1-2, with D maybe TRBD1 (5 bases). CDR3 length equals 16 residues. V gave up 2 bases and J gave up 6 bases, with 19 bases separating them. Germline CDR1 and CDR2: MGHDK and SYGVNS. The CDR3 bases are TGTGCCAGCAGTGAACTTCAGGAGGGGTCTCTTGATGGCTACACCTTC. The encoded protein is CASSELQEGSLDGYTF.

The rearrangement joins TRBV5-6 to TRBJ1-5; D remains unclear. Germline-derived CDR1 and CDR2 are SGHDT and YYEEEE. Trimming left V 0 bases short and J 2 bases short, with 12 bases between. This CDR3 spans 16 amino acids. CDR3 loop: CASSLASPGGNQPQHF. As DNA, the CDR3 is TGTGCCAGCAGCTTGGCGTCACCAGGCGGCAATCAGCCCCAGCATTTT.

This clone was counted a single time. The V call is TRBV7-9, the J call TRBJ1-2, with D hard to call. The V gene lost 2 bases and the J gene lost 12 bases, with 19 bases spanning the gap. In germline, CDR1 is SEHNR, CDR2 FQNEAQ (reference sequence). This CDR3 spans 14 amino acids. The CDR3 DNA sequence: TGTGCCAGCAGCTTAATATCGGTCCCTAGGCGCCACACCTTC. Residues: CASSLISVPRRHTF.

V and J are TRBV29-1 and TRBJ2-4, with a possible D match to TRBD2 (6 bases). V gave up 1 base and J gave up 13 bases, with 14 bases separating them. The CDR3 has 12 amino acids. Germline V gives CDR1 SQVTM, CDR2 ANQGSEA. CDR3 DNA: TGCAGCGTTGAAGGTCGGGAGTCCGGGCAGTACTTC. This gives the protein CSVEGRESGQYF.

The chain is built from TRBV27 and TRBJ2-3; possibly TRBD2 for D (5 bases). The V gene's germline CDR1 is MNHEY and CDR2 SMNVEV (reference sequence). The CDR3 extends over 17 amino acids. Trimming pared 4 bases from V and 0 bases from J, leaving 17 bases between. CDR3 protein: CASSSYGDTTSTDTQYF. The CDR3 nucleotides are TGTGCCAGCAGTTCTTACGGGGATACCACTAGCACAGATACGCAGTATTTT.

The V and J genes are TRBV7-8 and TRBJ2-7; TRBD2 might be the D (7 bases). The CDR3 consists of 13 residues. Trimming cost V 8 bases and J 5 bases, with 16 bases left between them. Germline V gene sequence: CDR1 SGHVS, CDR2 FQNEAQ. The CDR3 DNA follows: TGTGCCAGCCTTAGGGGGGGAGTCAACGAGCAGTACTTC. Its translation: CASLRGGVNEQYF.

The chain has TRBV7-9 and TRBJ2-7, with D possibly matching TRBD1 (5 bases). The V gene's germline CDR1 is SEHNR and CDR2 FQNEAQ (reference sequence). CDR3 length: 13 amino acids. The V end lost 6 bases, the J end lost 2 bases, and 11 bases lay between the germline ends. This CDR3 reads CASSTGRAYEQYF. CDR3 bases: TGTGCCAGCAGTACGGGCAGGGCCTACGAGCAGTACTTC.

The chain combines TRBV19 with TRBJ2-3; TRBD1 agrees at 9 bases. CDR1 is LNHDA and CDR2 is SQIVND in the germline V gene (reference sequence). Unmatched junction bases numbered 7, after V lost 5 bases and J lost 1 base. The CDR3 spans 16 residues. The CDR3 DNA follows: TGTGCCAGTAGTGTCATACAGGGGGCAGGCACAGATACGCAGTATTTT. Translated: CASSVIQGAGTDTQYF.

V is TRBV28 and J is TRBJ2-1, with D possibly matching TRBD1 (5 bases). CDR3 length: 14 residues. Trimming shortened V by 6 bases and J by 3 bases, and 12 bases separated the two germline ends. Germline CDR1 reads MDHEN; CDR2 reads SYDVKM. This CDR3 reads CASRVDRNYNEQFF. As DNA, the CDR3 is TGTGCCAGCAGAGTCGACAGAAACTACAATGAGCAGTTCTTC. Complete variable domain (other parts from reference TRBV28 and TRBJ2-1): DVKVTQSSRYLVKRTGEKVFLECVQDMDHENMFWYRQDPGLGLRLIYFSYDVKMKEKGDIPEGYSVSREKKERFSLILESASTNQTSMYLCASRVDRNYNEQFFGPGTRLTVL.

This clone appeared a few times. The genes are TRBV2 and TRBJ2-7; 10 nucleotides agree with TRBD1. CDR1 is SNHLY and CDR2 is FYNNEI in the germline V gene. J lost 4 bases, V lost 4 bases, and 4 bases had no gene match. The CDR3 totals 14 residues. Written as DNA, the CDR3 is TGTGCCAGCAGTGTAGGGACAGGGGATTACGAGCAGTACTTC. The encoded protein is CASSVGTGDYEQYF.

J is TRBJ2-7 and V is TRBV7-9, with 7 bases lining up with TRBD1. The V segment lost 5 bases and the J segment 5 bases; nucleotides outside the gene matches: 9. CDR3 size: 14 residues. Per the germline V gene, CDR1 is SEHNR and CDR2 is FQNEAQ (reference sequence). The CDR3 here is CASSPTLTGDEQYF. CDR3 DNA: TGTGCCAGCAGCCCCACCCTTACAGGGGACGAGCAGTACTTC.

J is TRBJ2-5 and V is TRBV4-1; 8 nucleotides agree with TRBD1. From germline, CDR1 is MGHRA and CDR2 YSYEKL. This CDR3 has 14 residues. J lost 4 bases, V lost 0 bases, and 1 base had no gene match. Here the CDR3 reads CASSQDRGPETQYF. CDR3 bases: TGCGCCAGCAGCCAAGACAGGGGGCCAGAGACCCAGTACTTC.

The V gene is TRBV7-2, the J gene TRBJ2-5; D is undetermined. With 7 bases removed from V and 1 base from J, the gap between germline ends came to 13 bases. Germline loops: CDR1 SGHTA, CDR2 FQGNSA. This CDR3 is 14 amino acids long. This CDR3 is CASTPFDIQETQYF. The CDR3 nucleotides read TGTGCCAGCACCCCCTTTGACATCCAAGAGACCCAGTACTTC.

The V and J genes are TRBV28 and TRBJ2-6; 12 nucleotides line up with TRBD1. CDR1 and CDR2 (germline): MDHEN, SYDVKM. Trimming cost V 6 bases and J 2 bases; bases outside gene matches: 8. The CDR3 totals 18 residues. The CDR3 protein is CASRGQGASLAGANVLTF. The CDR3 region has the DNA TGTGCCAGCAGGGGACAGGGGGCCTCTCTAGCTGGGGCCAACGTCCTGACTTTC. Variable domain in full (rest from reference TRBV28 and TRBJ2-6): DVKVTQSSRYLVKRTGEKVFLECVQDMDHENMFWYRQDPGLGLRLIYFSYDVKMKEKGDIPEGYSVSREKKERFSLILESASTNQTSMYLCASRGQGASLAGANVLTFGAGSRLTVL.

V is TRBV11-2 and J is TRBJ1-4, with a tentative D call TRBD1 (5 bases). The CDR3 totals 15 residues. The germline V gene encodes CDR1 SGHAT and CDR2 FQNNGV. Trimming cost V 5 bases and J 6 bases, with 16 bases left between them. CDR3 nucleotide sequence: TGTGCCAGCAGCCCACGGGCGGGGGGAGATGAAAAACTGTTTTTT. It specifies CASSPRAGGDEKLFF. The full variable domain, in which reference TRBV11-2 and TRBJ1-4 provide the parts outside the CDR3, is EAGVAQSPRYKIIEKRQSVAFWCNPISGHATLYWYQQILGQGPKLLIQFQNNGVVDDSQLPKDRFSAERLKGVDSTLKIQPAKLEDSAVYLCASSPRAGGDEKLFFGSGTQLSVL.

A few counts support this clone. This chain uses TRBV2 with TRBJ2-2, with no clear D. Germline V gives CDR1 SNHLY, CDR2 FYNNEI. The CDR3 is 15 residues long. Trimming stripped 1 base from V and 2 bases from J, with 8 bases between. CDR3 in amino acids: CASSEGVQNTGELFF. CDR3 bases: TGTGCCAGCAGTGAAGGCGTTCAAAACACCGGGGAGCTGTTTTTT.